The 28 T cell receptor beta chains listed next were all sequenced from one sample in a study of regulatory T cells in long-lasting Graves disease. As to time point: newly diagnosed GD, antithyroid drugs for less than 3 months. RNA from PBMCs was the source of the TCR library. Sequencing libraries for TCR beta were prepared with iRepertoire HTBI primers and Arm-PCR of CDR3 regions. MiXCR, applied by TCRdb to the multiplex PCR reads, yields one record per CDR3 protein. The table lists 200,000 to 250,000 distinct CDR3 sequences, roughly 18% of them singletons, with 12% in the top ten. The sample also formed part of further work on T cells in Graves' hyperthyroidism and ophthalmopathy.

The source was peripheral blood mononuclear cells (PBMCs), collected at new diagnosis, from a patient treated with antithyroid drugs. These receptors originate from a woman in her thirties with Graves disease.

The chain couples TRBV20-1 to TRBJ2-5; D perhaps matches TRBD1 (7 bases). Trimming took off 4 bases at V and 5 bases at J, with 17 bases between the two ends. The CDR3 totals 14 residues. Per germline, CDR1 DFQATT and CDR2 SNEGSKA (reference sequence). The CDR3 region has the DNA TGCAGTGCTAAGGGGGCTAGCGTTTCGGAGACCCAGTACTTC. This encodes CSAKGASVSETQYF.

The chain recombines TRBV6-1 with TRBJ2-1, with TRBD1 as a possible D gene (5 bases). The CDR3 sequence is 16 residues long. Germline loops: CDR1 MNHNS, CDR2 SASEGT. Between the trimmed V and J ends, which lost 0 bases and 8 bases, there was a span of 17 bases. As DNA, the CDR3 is TGTGCCAGCAGTGAAGCGCCGGGCAGGGTAAGCTATGAGCAGTTCTTC. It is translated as CASSEAPGRVSYEQFF.

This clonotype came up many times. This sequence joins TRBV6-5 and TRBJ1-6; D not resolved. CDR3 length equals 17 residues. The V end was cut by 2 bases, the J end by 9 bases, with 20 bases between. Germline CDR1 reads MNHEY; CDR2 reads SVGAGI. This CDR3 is CASSYRRVRPLGSPLHF. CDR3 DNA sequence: TGTGCCAGCAGTTACCGCCGGGTCAGGCCGTTGGGTTCACCCCTCCACTTT.

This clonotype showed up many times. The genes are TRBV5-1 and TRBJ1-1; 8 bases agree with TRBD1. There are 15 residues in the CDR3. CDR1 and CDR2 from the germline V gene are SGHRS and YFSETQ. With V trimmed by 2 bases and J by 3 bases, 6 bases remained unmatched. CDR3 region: CASSFSQGADTEAFF. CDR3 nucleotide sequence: TGCGCCAGCAGCTTTTCGCAGGGGGCAGACACTGAAGCTTTCTTT.

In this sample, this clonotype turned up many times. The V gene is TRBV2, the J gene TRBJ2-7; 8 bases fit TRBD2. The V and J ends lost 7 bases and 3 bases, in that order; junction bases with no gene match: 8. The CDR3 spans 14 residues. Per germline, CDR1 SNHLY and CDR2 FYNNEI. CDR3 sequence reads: CASNLAGSGYEQYF. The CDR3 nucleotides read TGTGCCAGCAACTTAGCGGGATCGGGCTACGAGCAGTACTTC. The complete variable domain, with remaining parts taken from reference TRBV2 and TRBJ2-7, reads EPEVTQTPSHQVTQMGQEVILRCVPISNHLYFYWYRQILGQKVEFLVSFYNNEISEKSEIFDDQFSVERPDGSNFTLKIRSTKLEDSAMYFCASNLAGSGYEQYFGPGTRLTVT.

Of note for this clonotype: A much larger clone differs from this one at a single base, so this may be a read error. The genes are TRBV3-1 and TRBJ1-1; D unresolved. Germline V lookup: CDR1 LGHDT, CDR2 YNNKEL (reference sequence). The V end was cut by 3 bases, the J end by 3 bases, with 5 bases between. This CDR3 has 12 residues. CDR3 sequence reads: CASSQGYTEAFF. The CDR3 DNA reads TGTGCCAGCAGCCAGGGTTACACTGAAGCTTTCTTT.

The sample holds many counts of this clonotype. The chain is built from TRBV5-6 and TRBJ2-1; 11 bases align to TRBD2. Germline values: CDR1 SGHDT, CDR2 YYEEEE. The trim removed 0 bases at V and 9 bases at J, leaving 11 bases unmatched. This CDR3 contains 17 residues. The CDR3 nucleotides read TGTGCCAGCAGCTTGGGCGAGCTGAGACTAGCGGGAAGTGAGCAGTTCTTC. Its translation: CASSLGELRLAGSEQFF. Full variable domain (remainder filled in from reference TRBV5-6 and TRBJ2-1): DAGVTQSPTHLIKTRGQQVTLRCSPKSGHDTVSWYQQALGQGPQFIFQYYEEEERQRGNFPDRFSGHQFPNYSSELNVNALLLGDSALYLCASSLGELRLAGSEQFFGPGTRLTVL.

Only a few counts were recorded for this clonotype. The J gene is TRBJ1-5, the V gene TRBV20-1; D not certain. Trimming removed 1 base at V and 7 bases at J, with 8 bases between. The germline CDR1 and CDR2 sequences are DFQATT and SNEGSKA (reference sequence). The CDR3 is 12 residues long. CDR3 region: CSARAGQQPQHF. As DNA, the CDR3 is TGCAGTGCTAGAGCCGGGCAACAGCCCCAGCATTTT.

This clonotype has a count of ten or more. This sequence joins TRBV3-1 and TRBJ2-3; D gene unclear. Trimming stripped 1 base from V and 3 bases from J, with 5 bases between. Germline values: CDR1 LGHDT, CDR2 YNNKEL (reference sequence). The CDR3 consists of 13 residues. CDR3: CASSQVGTDTQYF. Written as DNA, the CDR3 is TGTGCCAGCAGCCAAGTAGGAACAGATACGCAGTATTTT.

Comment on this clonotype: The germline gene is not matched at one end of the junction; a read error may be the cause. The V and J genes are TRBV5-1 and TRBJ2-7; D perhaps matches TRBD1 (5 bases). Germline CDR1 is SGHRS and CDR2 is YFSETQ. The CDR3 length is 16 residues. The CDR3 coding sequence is TGTGCCAGCAGCTTGGCTGACAGTGTAGGGATCTACGAGCAGTACTTC. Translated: CASSLADSVGIYEQYF.

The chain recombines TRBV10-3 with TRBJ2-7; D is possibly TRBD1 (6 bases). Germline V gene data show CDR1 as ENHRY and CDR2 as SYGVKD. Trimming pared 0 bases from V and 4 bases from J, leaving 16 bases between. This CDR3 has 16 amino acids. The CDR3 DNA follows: TGTGCCATCAGTGAGTCCCATCTTAGCGACAGGTACGAGCAGTACTTC. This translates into CAISESHLSDRYEQYF.

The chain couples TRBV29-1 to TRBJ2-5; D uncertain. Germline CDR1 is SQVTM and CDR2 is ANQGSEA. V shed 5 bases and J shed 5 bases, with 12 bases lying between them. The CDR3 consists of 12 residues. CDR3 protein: CSVRGGKETQYF. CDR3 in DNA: TGCAGCGTTCGAGGTGGAAAGGAGACCCAGTACTTC.

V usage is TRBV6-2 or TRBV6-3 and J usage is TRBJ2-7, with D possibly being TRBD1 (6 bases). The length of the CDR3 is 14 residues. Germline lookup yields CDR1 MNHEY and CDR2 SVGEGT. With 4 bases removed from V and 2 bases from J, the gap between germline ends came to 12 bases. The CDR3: CASSSTGTTYEQYF. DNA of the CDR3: TGTGCCAGCAGTTCAACCGGGACAACCTACGAGCAGTACTTC.

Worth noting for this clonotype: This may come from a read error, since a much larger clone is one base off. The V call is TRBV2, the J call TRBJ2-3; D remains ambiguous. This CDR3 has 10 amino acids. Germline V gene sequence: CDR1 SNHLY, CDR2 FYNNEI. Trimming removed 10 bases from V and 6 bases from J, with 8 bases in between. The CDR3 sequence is CANTRDTQYF. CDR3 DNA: TGTGCCAACACGAGGGATACGCAGTATTTT.

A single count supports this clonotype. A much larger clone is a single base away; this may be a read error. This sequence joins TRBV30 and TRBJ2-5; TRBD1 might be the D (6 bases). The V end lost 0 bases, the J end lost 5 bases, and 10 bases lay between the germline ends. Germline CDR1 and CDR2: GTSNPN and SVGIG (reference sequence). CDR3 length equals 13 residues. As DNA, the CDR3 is TGTGCCTGGAGTGTATGGGGGCTGGAGACCCAGTACTTC. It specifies CAWSVWGLETQYF.

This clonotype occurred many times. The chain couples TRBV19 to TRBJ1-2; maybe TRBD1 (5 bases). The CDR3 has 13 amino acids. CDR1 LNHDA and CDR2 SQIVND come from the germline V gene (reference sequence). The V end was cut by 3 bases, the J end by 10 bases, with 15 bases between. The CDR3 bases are TGTGCCAGTAGTATGGGGGACCGGGCACCCTACACCTTC. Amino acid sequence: CASSMGDRAPYTF.

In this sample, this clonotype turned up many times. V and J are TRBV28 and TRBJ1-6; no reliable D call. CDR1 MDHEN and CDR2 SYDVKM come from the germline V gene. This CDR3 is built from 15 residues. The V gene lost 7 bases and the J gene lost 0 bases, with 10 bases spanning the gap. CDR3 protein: CASTTPGSYNSPLHF. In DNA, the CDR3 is TGTGCCAGCACCACTCCCGGCTCCTATAATTCACCCCTCCACTTT.

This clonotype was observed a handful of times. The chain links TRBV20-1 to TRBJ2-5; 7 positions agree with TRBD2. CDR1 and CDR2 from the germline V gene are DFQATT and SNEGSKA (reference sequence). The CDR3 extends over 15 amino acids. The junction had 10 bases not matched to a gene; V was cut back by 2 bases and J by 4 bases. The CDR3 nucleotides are TGCAGTGCTAGACGGGGCGGGAGAATGGGAGAGACCCAGTACTTC. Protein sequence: CSARRGGRMGETQYF.

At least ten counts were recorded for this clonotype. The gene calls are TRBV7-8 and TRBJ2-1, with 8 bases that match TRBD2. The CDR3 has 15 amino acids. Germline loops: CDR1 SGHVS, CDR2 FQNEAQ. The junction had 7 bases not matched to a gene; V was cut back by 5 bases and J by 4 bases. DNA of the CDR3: TGTGCCAGCAGCCCGCAGCGGGAGTGGTACAATGAGCAGTTCTTC. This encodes CASSPQREWYNEQFF.

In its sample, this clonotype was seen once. The CDR3 DNA is TGTGCCAGCAGCTTTGACTTCCACCTCCCTCGGAACAATGAGCAGTTCTTC. Residues: CASSFDFHLPRNNEQFF. The chain employs TRBV11-1 and TRBJ2-1; D is undetermined. Germline V gene lookup returns CDR1 SGHAT and CDR2 FQDESV (reference sequence). The CDR3 length is 17 residues. V lost 3 bases to trimming and J lost 5 bases, with 20 bases between them.

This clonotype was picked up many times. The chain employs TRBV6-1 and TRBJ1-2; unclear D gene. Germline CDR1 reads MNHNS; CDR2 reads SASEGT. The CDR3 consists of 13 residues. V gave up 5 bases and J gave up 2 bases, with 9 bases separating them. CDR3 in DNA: TGTGCCAGCAGTATAGAGAGAAACTATGGCTACACCTTC. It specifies CASSIERNYGYTF.

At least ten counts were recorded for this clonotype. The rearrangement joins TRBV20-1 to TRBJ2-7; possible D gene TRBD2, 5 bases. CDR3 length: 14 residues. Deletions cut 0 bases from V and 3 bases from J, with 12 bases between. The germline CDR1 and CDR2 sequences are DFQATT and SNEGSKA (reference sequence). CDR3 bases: TGCAGTGCTAGAGAAGCGGCTAGCATCTACGAGCAGTACTTC. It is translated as CSAREAASIYEQYF.

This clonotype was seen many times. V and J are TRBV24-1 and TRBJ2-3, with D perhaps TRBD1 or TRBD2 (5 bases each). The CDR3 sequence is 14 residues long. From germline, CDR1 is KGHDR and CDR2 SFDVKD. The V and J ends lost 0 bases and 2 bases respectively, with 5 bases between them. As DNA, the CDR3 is TGTGCCACCAGTGATTTGGGGACCACAGATACGCAGTATTTT. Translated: CATSDLGTTDTQYF.

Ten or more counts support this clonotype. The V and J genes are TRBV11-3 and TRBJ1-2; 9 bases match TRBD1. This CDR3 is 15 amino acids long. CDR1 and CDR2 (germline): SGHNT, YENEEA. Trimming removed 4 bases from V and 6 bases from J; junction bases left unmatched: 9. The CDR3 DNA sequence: TGTGCCAGCAGCTCCCTGAAAACAGGGGGCAATGGCTACACCTTC. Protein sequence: CASSSLKTGGNGYTF.

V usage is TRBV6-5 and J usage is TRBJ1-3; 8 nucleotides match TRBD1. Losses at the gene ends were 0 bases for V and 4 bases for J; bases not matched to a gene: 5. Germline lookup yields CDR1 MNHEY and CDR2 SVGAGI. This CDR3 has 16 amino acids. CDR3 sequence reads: CASSYSQNRGGNTIYF. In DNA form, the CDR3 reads TGTGCCAGCAGTTACTCCCAGAACAGGGGGGGAAACACCATATATTTT.

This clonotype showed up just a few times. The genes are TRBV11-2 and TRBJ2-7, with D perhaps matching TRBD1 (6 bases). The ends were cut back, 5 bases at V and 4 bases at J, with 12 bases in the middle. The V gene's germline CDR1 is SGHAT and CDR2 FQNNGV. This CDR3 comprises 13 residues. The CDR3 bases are TGTGCCAGCAGCGCATACAGGGAGTACGAGCAGTACTTC. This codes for CASSAYREYEQYF. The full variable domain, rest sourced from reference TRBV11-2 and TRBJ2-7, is EAGVAQSPRYKIIEKRQSVAFWCNPISGHATLYWYQQILGQGPKLLIQFQNNGVVDDSQLPKDRFSAERLKGVDSTLKIQPAKLEDSAVYLCASSAYREYEQYFGPGTRLTVT.

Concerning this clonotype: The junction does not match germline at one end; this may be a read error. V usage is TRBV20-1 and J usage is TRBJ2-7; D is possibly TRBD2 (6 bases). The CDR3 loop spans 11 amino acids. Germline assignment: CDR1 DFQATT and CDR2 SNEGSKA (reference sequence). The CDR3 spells CSAAGGGTPGF. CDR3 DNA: TGCAGTGCTGCCGGTGGGGGGACCCCAGGCTTC.

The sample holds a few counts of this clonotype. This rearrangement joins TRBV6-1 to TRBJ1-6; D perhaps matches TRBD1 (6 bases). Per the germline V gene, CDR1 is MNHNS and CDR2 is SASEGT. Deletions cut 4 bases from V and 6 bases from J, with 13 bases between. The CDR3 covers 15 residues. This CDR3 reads CASSAWGGTNSPLHF. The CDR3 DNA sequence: TGTGCCAGCAGTGCATGGGGGGGCACTAATTCACCCCTCCACTTT.